This T cell receptor beta chain is from a study of beta chain features in type 1 diabetes. Since all of the isolated RNA was reverse transcribed, expressed TCRB transcripts were what got sequenced. TCRdb's table, derived via immunoSEQ multiplex PCR, lists solely in-frame clones and lacks some. The sample lists around 260,000 clones, around 24% occurring once. From germline, CDR1 is SNHLY and CDR2 FYNNEI. There are 14 residues in the CDR3. V was trimmed by 5 bases and J by 8 bases, leaving 18 bases between them. A note on this clone: Its antigen is not identified.

General study results and limits: Shorter TCRB CDR3s, moderately but significantly so, were found in Type 1 diabetes patients in all four CD4+ subsets.

The receptor was isolated from a woman aged 25 to 39 with type 1 diabetes. Sequencing was performed on naive CD4+ T cells from blood. The chain joins TRBV2 to TRBJ1-2; D is undetermined. The CDR3 spells CASSIPVRVGGYTF. CDR3 sequence (DNA): TGTGCCAGCAGTATTCCTGTCCGGGTTGGCGGCTACACCTTC.